This T cell receptor beta chain was obtained from a study of blood T cell repertoires in COVID-19. Participants' reported clinical history set cohort assignment. V was cut by 1 base and J by 6 bases, with 10 bases left in between. Per the germline V gene, CDR1 is SNHLY and CDR2 is FYNNEI. The CDR3 totals 14 residues. Original data processing: From reference gene primer amplification, estimates of nucleated cell counts were derived. The assay was immunoSEQ multiplex PCR, and TCRdb's table has in-frame clones only and misses some. V and J calls and clone size are those listed in that table; D and trimming were worked out from the DNA. Of 250,000 to 300,000 clones detected, under 95% appear once; the ten largest clones hold about 2.3%.

The sequenced sample was PBMCs or T cells enriched from blood (not recorded which). The V call is TRBV2, the J call TRBJ1-5, with D tentatively TRBD1 (6 bases). The clonotype comes from a middle-aged woman with acute COVID-19. The CDR3 sequence: CASSEGRGSQPQHF. The CDR3 bases are TGTGCCAGCAGTGAAGGCAGGGGCAGTCAGCCCCAGCATTTT.